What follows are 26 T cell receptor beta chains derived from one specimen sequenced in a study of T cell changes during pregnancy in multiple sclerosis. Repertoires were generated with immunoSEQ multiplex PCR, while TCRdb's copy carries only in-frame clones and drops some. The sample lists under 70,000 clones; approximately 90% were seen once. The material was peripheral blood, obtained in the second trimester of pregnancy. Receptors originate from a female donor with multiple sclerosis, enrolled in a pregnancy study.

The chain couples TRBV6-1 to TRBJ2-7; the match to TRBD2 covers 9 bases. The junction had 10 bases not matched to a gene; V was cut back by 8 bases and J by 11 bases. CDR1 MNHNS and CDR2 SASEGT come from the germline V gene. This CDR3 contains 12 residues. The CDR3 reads CASVVAGDTEYF. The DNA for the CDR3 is TGTGCCAGCGTGGTAGCGGGGGATACGGAGTACTTC.

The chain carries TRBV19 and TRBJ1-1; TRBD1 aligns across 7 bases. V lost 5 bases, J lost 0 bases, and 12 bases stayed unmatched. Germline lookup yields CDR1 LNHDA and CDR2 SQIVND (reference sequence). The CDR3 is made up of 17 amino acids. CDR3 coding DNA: TGTGCCAGTAGTCTCAGGAAGGGGGCTCTCGTGAACACTGAAGCTTTCTTT. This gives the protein CASSLRKGALVNTEAFF.

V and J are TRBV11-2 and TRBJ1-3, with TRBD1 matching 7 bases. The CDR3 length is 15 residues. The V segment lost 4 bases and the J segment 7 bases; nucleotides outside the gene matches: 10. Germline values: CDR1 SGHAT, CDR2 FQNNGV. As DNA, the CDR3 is TGTGCCAGCAGCTCAGCGACAGGGCCCGGGAACACCATATATTTT. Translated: CASSSATGPGNTIYF. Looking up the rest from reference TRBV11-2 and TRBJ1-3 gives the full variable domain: EAGVAQSPRYKIIEKRQSVAFWCNPISGHATLYWYQQILGQGPKLLIQFQNNGVVDDSQLPKDRFSAERLKGVDSTLKIQPAKLEDSAVYLCASSSATGPGNTIYFGEGSWLTVV.

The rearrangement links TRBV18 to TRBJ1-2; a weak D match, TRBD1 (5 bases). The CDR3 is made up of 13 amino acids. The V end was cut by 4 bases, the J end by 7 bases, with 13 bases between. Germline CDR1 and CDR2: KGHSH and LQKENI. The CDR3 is CASSQGAFSGYTF. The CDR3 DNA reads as TGTGCCAGCTCACAAGGGGCGTTCAGTGGCTACACCTTC.

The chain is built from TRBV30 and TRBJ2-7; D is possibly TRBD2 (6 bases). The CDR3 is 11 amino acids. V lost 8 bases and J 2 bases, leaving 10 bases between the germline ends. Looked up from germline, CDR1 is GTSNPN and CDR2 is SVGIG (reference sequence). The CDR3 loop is CAGGVPYEQYF. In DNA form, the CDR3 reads TGTGCCGGAGGGGTCCCCTACGAGCAGTACTTC. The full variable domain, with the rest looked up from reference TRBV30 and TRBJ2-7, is SQTIHQWPATLVQPVGSPLSLECTVEGTSNPNLYWYRQAAGRGLQLLFYSVGIGQISSEVPQNLSASRPQDRQFILSSKKLLLSDSGFYLCAGGVPYEQYFGPGTRLTVT.

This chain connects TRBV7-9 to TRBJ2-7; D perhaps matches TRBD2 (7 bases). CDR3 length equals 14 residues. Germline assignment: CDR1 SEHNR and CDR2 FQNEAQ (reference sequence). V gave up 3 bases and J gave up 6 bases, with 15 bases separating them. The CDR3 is CASSFSGGRSEQYF. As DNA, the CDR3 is TGTGCCAGCAGCTTCTCCGGGGGGCGGTCCGAGCAGTACTTC.

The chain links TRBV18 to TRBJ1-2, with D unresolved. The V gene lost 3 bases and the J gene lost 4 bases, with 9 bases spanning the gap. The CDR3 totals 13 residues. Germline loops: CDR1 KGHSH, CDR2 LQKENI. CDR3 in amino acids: CASSPPGAYGYTF. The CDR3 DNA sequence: TGTGCCAGCTCACCGCCAGGCGCCTATGGCTACACCTTC.

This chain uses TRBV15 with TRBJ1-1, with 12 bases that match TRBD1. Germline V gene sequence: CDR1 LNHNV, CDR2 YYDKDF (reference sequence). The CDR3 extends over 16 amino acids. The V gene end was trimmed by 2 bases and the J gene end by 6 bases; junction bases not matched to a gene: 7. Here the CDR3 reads CATSRSRGTGGSEAFF. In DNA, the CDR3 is TGTGCCACCAGCAGATCCAGGGGGACAGGGGGCTCTGAAGCTTTCTTT.

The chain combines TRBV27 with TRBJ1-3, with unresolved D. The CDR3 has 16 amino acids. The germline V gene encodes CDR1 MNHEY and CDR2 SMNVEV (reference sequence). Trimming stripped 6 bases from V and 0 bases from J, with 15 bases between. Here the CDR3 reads CASSPNRGYSGNTIYF. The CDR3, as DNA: TGTGCCAGCAGCCCGAATCGAGGGTACTCTGGAAACACCATATATTTT.

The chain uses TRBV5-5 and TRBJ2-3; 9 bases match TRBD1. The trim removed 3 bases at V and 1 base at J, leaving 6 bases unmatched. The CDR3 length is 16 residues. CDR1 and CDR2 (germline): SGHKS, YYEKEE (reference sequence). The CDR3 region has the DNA TGTGCCAGCAGCTATGGGTGGGACAGGGGCACAGATACGCAGTATTTT. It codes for CASSYGWDRGTDTQYF.

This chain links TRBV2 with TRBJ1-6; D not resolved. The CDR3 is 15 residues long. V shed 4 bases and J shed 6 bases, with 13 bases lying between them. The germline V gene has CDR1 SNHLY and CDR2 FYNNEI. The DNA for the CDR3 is TGTGCCAGCAGTGCCCAAGGAGTCCCTAATTCACCCCTCCACTTT. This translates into CASSAQGVPNSPLHF.

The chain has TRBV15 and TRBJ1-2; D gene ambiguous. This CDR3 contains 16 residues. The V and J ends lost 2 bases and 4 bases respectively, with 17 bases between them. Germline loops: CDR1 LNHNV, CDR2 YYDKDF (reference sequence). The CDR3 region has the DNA TGTGCCACCAGCAGAAATAGCGGACGGAACTTCTATGGCTACACCTTC. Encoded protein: CATSRNSGRNFYGYTF.

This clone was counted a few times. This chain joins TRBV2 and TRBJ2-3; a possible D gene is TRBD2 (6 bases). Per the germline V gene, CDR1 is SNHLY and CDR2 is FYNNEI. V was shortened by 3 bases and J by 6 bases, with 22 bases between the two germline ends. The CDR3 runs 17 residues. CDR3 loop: CASSDPSGGSGKDTQYF. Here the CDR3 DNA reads TGTGCCAGCAGTGATCCTTCTGGGGGGTCAGGGAAGGATACGCAGTATTTT.

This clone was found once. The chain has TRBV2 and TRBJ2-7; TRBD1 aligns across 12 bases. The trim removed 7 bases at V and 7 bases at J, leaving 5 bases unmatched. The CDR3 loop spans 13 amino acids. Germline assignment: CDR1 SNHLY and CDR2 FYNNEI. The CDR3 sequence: CASTRDRGLEQYF. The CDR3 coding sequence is TGTGCCAGCACCCGGGACAGGGGGCTTGAGCAGTACTTC.

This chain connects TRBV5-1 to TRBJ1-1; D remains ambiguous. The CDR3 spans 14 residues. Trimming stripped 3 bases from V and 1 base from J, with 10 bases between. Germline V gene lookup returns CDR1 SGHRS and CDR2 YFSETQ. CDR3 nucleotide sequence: TGCGCCAGCAGCTCCTATGCCGGGAACACTGAAGCTTTCTTT. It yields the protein CASSSYAGNTEAFF.

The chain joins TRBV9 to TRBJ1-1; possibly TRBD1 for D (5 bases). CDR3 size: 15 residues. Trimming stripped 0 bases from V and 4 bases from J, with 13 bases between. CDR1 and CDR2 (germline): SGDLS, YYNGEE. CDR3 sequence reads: CASSVGSLGGTEAFF. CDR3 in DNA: TGTGCCAGCAGCGTAGGATCCCTCGGGGGCACTGAAGCTTTCTTT.

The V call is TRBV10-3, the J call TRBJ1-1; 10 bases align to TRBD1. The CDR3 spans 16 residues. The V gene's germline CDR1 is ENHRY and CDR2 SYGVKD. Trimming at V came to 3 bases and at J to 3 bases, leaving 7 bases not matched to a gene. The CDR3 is CAISDRRQGAHTEAFF. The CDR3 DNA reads TGTGCCATCAGTGATAGGCGACAGGGGGCCCACACTGAAGCTTTCTTT.

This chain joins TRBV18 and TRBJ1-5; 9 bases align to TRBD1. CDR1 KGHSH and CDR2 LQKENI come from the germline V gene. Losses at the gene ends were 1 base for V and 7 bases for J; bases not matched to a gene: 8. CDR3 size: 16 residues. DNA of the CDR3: TGTGCCAGCTCACCACGGGGACAGGGACGAGGACAGCCCCAGCATTTT. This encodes CASSPRGQGRGQPQHF.

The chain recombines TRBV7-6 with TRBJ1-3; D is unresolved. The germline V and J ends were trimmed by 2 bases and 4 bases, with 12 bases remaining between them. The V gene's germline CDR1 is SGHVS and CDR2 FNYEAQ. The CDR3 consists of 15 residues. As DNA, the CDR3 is TGTGCCAGCAGCTTATTTGATACCGGGGGAAACACCATATATTTT. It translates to CASSLFDTGGNTIYF.

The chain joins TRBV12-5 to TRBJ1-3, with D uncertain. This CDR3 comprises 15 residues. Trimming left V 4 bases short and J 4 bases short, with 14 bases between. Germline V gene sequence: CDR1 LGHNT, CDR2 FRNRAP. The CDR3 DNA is TGTGCTAGTGGTTCTGCCCGGACTCTGGGAAACACCATATATTTT. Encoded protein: CASGSARTLGNTIYF.

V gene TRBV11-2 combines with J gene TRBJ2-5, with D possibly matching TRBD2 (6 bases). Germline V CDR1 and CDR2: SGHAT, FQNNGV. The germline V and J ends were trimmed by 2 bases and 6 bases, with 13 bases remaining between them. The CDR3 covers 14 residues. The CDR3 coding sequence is TGTGCCAGCAGCTTACATGTGGAGGGTCAGACCCAGTACTTC. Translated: CASSLHVEGQTQYF. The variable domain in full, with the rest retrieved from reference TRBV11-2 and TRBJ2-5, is EAGVAQSPRYKIIEKRQSVAFWCNPISGHATLYWYQQILGQGPKLLIQFQNNGVVDDSQLPKDRFSAERLKGVDSTLKIQPAKLEDSAVYLCASSLHVEGQTQYFGPGTRLLVL.

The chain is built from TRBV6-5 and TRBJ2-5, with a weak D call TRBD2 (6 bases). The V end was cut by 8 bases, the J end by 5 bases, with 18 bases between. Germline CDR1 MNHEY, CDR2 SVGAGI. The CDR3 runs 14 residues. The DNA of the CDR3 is TGTGCCAGCCGATCGGGACTCTCTGCGGAGACCCAGTACTTC. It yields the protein CASRSGLSAETQYF.

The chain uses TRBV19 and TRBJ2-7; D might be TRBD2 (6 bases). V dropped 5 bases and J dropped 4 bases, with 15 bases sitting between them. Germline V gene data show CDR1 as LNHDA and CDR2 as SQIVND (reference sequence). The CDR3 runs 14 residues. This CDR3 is CASSLDGEEYEQYF. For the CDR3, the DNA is TGTGCCAGTAGTTTGGACGGGGAGGAGTACGAGCAGTACTTC.

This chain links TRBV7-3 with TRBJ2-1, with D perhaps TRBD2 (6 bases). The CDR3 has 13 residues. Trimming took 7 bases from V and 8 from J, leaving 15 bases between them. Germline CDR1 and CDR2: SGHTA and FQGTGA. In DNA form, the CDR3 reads TGTGCCAGCAAAGGAGGGTCGAGAGATGAGCAGTTCTTC. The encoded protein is CASKGGSRDEQFF.

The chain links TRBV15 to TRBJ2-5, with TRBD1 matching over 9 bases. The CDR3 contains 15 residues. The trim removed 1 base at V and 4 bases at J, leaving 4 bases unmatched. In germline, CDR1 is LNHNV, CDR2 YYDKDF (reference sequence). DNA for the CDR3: TGTGCCACCAGCAGAGGGACAGGGGCACGAGAGACCCAGTACTTC. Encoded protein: CATSRGTGARETQYF.

CDR3 residues: CASSFPSGHNEQFF. CDR3 coding DNA: TGCGCCAGCAGCTTCCCTAGCGGACACAATGAGCAGTTCTTC. This sequence joins TRBV5-1 and TRBJ2-1; 7 nucleotides match TRBD2. With 2 bases clipped from V and 5 bases from J, the junction kept 4 bases outside the gene matches. Germline CDR1 SGHRS, CDR2 YFSETQ. The CDR3 covers 14 residues.